This TCR beta chain stems from a study of T cells in Graves' hyperthyroidism and ophthalmopathy. RNA transcripts provided the source from which TCR beta CDR3 regions were amplified. HTBI primers drove first-round RT-PCR of the TCR CDR3. TCRdb reanalysed the multiplex PCR reads using MiXCR and keeps one entry per CDR3 protein. The sample includes 600,000 or so distinct CDR3 sequences, around 15% seen only once; the top ten take 3% to 4%. No ophthalmopathy progression within 18 months constituted stable Graves' hyperthyroidism. V was pared by 6 bases and J by 5 bases, with 11 bases between. The CDR3 has 13 amino acids. Germline V CDR1 and CDR2: SGHTA, FQGTGA.

The chain uses TRBV7-3 and TRBJ2-1; D is unresolved. Sample: blood. The sequence was collected from a woman aged 25 to 39 with Graves' hyperthyroidism. The CDR3 here is CASSSLIDNEQFF. The CDR3, as DNA: TGTGCCAGCAGTTCCCTTATCGACAATGAGCAGTTCTTC.